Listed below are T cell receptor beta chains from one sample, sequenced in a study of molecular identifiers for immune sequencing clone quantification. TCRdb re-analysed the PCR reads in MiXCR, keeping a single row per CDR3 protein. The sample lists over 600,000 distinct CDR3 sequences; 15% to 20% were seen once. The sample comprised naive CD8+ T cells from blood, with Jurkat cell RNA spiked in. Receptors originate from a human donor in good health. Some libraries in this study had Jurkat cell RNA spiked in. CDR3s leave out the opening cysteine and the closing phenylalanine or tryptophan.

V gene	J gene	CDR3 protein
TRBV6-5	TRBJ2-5	ASSYPGPQETQY
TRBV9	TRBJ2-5	ASSLDFQETQY
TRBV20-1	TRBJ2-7	SARVAFGSGGSYEQY
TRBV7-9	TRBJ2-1	ATQGVDNEQF
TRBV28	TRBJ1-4	ASTFRESNEKLF
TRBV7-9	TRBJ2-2	ASSLAQGTGELF
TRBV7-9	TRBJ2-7	ASSPGPTSEQY
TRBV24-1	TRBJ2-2	ATRRHTGELF
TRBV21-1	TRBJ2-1	ASSKLVSGGLLGGGF
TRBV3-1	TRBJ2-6	ASKGNLSSGANVLT
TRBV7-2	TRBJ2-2	ASSWGAGELF
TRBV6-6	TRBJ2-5	ASIHSGSQETQY
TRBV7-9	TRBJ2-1	ASSLGSAGVNEQF
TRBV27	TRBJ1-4	ASAKLATNEKLF
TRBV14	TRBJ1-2	ASSLAGAAEVYT
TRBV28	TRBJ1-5	ASSFLVPTSNQPQH
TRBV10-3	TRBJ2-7	AISEETGKLVYEQY
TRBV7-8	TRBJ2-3	ASGFRSADTQY
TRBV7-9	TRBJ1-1	ASSLGTPWGIMNTEAF
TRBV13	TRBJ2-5	ASSSVEGERKETQY
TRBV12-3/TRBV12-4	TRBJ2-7	ASSFHFSSEQY
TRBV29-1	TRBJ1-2	SVVLSTRLYYGYT
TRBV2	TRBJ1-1	ASSEGGGINTEAF
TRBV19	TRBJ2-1	ATTIGGAGEQF
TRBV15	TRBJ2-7	ATSRAGQRTSYEQY
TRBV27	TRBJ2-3	ASSFGAGAPDTQY
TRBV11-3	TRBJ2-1	ASLREISSYNEQF
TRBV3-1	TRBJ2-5	ASAEVGEETQY
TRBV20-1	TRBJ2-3	SARDGGDSTDTQY
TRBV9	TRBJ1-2	ASSVEARTGLLAYGYT
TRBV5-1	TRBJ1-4	ASSLQTGTAGEKLF
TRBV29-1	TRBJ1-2	SVGSGNSNYGYT
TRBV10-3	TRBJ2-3	AIGEDTQY
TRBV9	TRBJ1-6	ASSVSVGGSPLH
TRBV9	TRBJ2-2	ASSGGSTGTGELF
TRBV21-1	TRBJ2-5	ASSKVAAGGRETQY
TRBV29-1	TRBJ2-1	SVDQPPEQF
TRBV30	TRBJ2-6	AWSGLIFSGANVLT
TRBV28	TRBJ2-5	ASQRLAGVQETQY
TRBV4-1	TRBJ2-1	ASSQAVSAGDEQF
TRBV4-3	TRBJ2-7	ASSPHPGTGTYEQY